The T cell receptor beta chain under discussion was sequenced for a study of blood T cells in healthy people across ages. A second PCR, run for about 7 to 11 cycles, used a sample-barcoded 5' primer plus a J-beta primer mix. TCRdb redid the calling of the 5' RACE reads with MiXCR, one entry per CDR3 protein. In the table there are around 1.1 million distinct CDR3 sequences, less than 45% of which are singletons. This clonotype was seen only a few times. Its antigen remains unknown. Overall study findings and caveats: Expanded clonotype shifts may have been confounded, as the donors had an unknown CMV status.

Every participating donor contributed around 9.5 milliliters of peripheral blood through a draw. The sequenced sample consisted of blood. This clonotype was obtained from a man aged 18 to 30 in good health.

CDR3 amino acids: CASSVRQAAYEQYF. The DNA of the CDR3 is TGTGCCAGCAGCGTGAGACAGGCAGCCTACGAGCAGTACTTC. The chain recombines TRBV9 with TRBJ2-7, with TRBD1 as a possible D gene (6 bases). The CDR3 spans 14 residues. Germline assignment: CDR1 SGDLS and CDR2 YYNGEE. V lost 2 bases to trimming and J lost 2 bases, with 11 bases between them.